This passage covers 31 T cell receptor beta chains from one sample sequenced in a study of T cells in Graves' hyperthyroidism and ophthalmopathy. Amplified TCR beta CDR3 regions came from RNA transcripts. Initially, a first-round RT-PCR of the TCR CDR3 employed the HTBI primer set. TCRdb re-derived calls from the multiplex PCR reads in MiXCR, one entry per CDR3 protein. This sample has roughly 740,000 distinct CDR3 sequences, with 16% found just once. Sequences were obtained from blood. The receptors stem from a man between 18 and 35 years old with Graves' hyperthyroidism.

This chain joins TRBV20-1 and TRBJ2-2; D not resolved. The CDR3 loop spans 14 amino acids. V shed 0 bases and J shed 6 bases, with 11 bases lying between them. In germline, CDR1 is DFQATT, CDR2 SNEGSKA (reference sequence). In DNA form, the CDR3 reads TGCAGTGCTAGAGATCTAGGGCAGGCCGGGGAGCTGTTTTTT. Its protein product is CSARDLGQAGELFF.

This clonotype was detected many times. The chain is built from TRBV4-3 and TRBJ2-1; tentatively, D is TRBD1 (5 bases). Between the trimmed V and J ends, which lost 1 base and 6 bases, there was a span of 16 bases. Germline V gene data show CDR1 as LGHNA and CDR2 as YSLEER. The CDR3 sequence is 16 residues long. CDR3 protein: CASSQVVQGSVNEQFF. The DNA for the CDR3 is TGCGCCAGCAGCCAAGTCGTCCAGGGATCGGTCAATGAGCAGTTCTTC.

The chain employs TRBV7-9 and TRBJ2-7, with 14 bases that match TRBD2. J was trimmed by 3 bases and V by 4 bases; bases with no gene match: 11. The germline CDR1 and CDR2 sequences are SEHNR and FQNEAQ (reference sequence). There are 18 residues in the CDR3. CDR3: CASSSTSGTSGSFYEQYF. The CDR3 DNA sequence: TGTGCCAGCAGCTCCACCTCCGGGACTAGCGGGAGCTTCTACGAGCAGTACTTC.

This clonotype was seen many times. V is TRBV20-1 and J is TRBJ2-7; TRBD1 matches 10 bases. This CDR3 has 14 amino acids. CDR1 and CDR2 from the germline V gene are DFQATT and SNEGSKA (reference sequence). Trimming at V came to 1 base and at J to 6 bases, leaving 6 bases not matched to a gene. The CDR3 DNA follows: TGCAGTGCTAGAGTCGGGACAGGGGCCCGCGAGCAGTACTTC. Translated: CSARVGTGAREQYF.

Ten or more counts support this clonotype. The genes are TRBV2 and TRBJ2-4, with D uncertain. V was cut by 1 base and J by 8 bases, with 18 bases left in between. Germline CDR1 is SNHLY and CDR2 is FYNNEI. The CDR3 runs to 16 residues. This CDR3 reads CASSEVVGLSLDIQYF. The CDR3 DNA sequence: TGTGCCAGCAGTGAAGTAGTAGGGTTGTCGTTGGACATTCAGTACTTC.

This clonotype was seen at least ten times. The chain is built from TRBV20-1 and TRBJ2-7, with D uncertain. Per the germline V gene, CDR1 is DFQATT and CDR2 is SNEGSKA (reference sequence). The CDR3 spans 10 residues. Trimming cost V 4 bases and J 8 bases, with 9 bases left between them. Written as DNA, the CDR3 is TGCAGTGCTATGGGATCGCAGCAGTACTTC. Encoded protein: CSAMGSQQYF.

This clonotype has a handful of counts. V is TRBV27 and J is TRBJ2-7; 11 bases align to TRBD2. V was clipped by 4 bases and J by 3 bases; unmatched bases: 14. From germline, CDR1 is MNHEY and CDR2 SMNVEV (reference sequence). The CDR3 totals 18 residues. CDR3 loop: CASSWPFRLAGSYYEQYF. As DNA, the CDR3 is TGTGCCAGCAGTTGGCCTTTTAGACTAGCGGGATCCTACTACGAGCAGTACTTC.

This clonotype was recorded many times. The rearrangement links TRBV6-1 to TRBJ1-2; no clear D gene. Per germline, CDR1 MNHNS and CDR2 SASEGT. This CDR3 has 12 amino acids. V dropped 4 bases and J dropped 8 bases, with 11 bases sitting between them. Here the CDR3 DNA reads TGTGCCAGCAGTGGACATCGACTAGGCTACACCTTC. Translated, it gives CASSGHRLGYTF.

This clonotype was found once. The chain links TRBV5-1 to TRBJ2-1, with 7 bases that match TRBD2. V gave up 2 bases and J gave up 0 bases; unmatched junction bases: 8. This CDR3 region has 17 residues. Per the germline V gene, CDR1 is SGHRS and CDR2 is YFSETQ. CDR3 residues: CASSLAGMGSSYNEQFF. CDR3 nucleotides: TGCGCCAGCAGCTTAGCGGGAATGGGAAGCTCCTACAATGAGCAGTTCTTC.

In this sample, this clonotype turned up many times. The chain has TRBV12-3 or TRBV12-4 and TRBJ2-5, with 7 bases fitting TRBD2. The trim removed 6 bases at V and 7 bases at J, leaving 11 bases unmatched. This CDR3 spans 14 amino acids. The CDR3 spells CASSPVGGMGTQYF. Written as DNA, the CDR3 is TGTGCCAGCAGCCCCGTCGGGGGGATGGGGACCCAGTACTTC.

This clonotype was detected many times. The chain links TRBV12-3 or TRBV12-4 to TRBJ1-2; D gene uncertain. This CDR3 comprises 13 residues. V dropped 7 bases and J dropped 5 bases, with 14 bases sitting between them. This CDR3 reads CASNKGFGYGYTF. The CDR3 coding sequence is TGTGCCAGCAACAAAGGGTTCGGATATGGCTACACCTTC.

This clonotype was found many times. The V and J genes are TRBV28 and TRBJ2-4, with TRBD1 identical over 9 bases. This CDR3 is 16 amino acids long. V lost 6 bases to trimming and J lost 1 base; unmatched junction nucleotides: 7. Germline CDR1 reads MDHEN; CDR2 reads SYDVKM. CDR3 nucleotide sequence: TGTGCCAGCAGAGTTTGGGGGACAGGGGCCAAAAACATTCAGTACTTC. Its protein product is CASRVWGTGAKNIQYF. Together with reference TRBV28 and TRBJ2-4, the CDR3 gives the full variable domain: DVKVTQSSRYLVKRTGEKVFLECVQDMDHENMFWYRQDPGLGLRLIYFSYDVKMKEKGDIPEGYSVSREKKERFSLILESASTNQTSMYLCASRVWGTGAKNIQYFGAGTRLSVL.

This clonotype occurred many times. The chain uses TRBV12-3 or TRBV12-4 and TRBJ2-7, with D possibly TRBD1 on 7 matching bases. This CDR3 contains 15 residues. Trimming took off 6 bases at V and 0 bases at J, with 15 bases between the two ends. CDR3: CASSNGGQLSYEQYF. The CDR3 DNA reads TGTGCCAGCAGCAACGGGGGACAGCTCTCCTACGAGCAGTACTTC.

In this sample, this clonotype turned up a few times. The chain is built from TRBV6-1 and TRBJ2-1; TRBD2 aligns across 10 bases. This CDR3 contains 16 residues. Trimming cost V 0 bases and J 9 bases; bases outside gene matches: 8. Germline V lookup: CDR1 MNHNS, CDR2 SASEGT. The CDR3 loop is CASSEALAGEKVEQFF. The CDR3 bases are TGTGCCAGCAGTGAAGCGCTAGCGGGAGAAAAGGTTGAGCAGTTCTTC.

This clonotype was found a few times. At one end, the junction sequence differs from germline, possibly due to a read error. The chain combines TRBV19 with TRBJ2-1; 7 bases fit TRBD2. Germline-derived CDR1 and CDR2 are LNHDA and SQIVND (reference sequence). The CDR3 covers 12 residues. The CDR3 bases are TGTACCAGTAGTAGCGGGTACAATGAGCAGTTCTTC. Its translation: CTSSSGYNEQFF.

The chain joins TRBV2 to TRBJ1-3; no clear D gene. V lost 0 bases and J 4 bases, leaving 13 bases between the germline ends. The CDR3 totals 16 residues. CDR1 is SNHLY and CDR2 is FYNNEI in the germline V gene. CDR3 DNA: TGTGCCAGCAGTGAAGCCCGAATAGGGCCCGGAAACACCATATATTTT. It is translated as CASSEARIGPGNTIYF.

This clonotype has only a few counts. The chain recombines TRBV12-3 or TRBV12-4 with TRBJ2-1; the match to TRBD2 covers 14 bases. V lost 6 bases, J lost 0 bases, and 10 bases stayed unmatched. The CDR3 has 19 residues. CDR3 sequence: CASRSPGLAGATSYNEQFF. CDR3 nucleotide sequence: TGTGCCAGCAGGTCCCCGGGACTAGCGGGAGCGACCTCCTACAATGAGCAGTTCTTC.

This clonotype has at least ten counts. The chain couples TRBV18 to TRBJ1-1; possibly TRBD1 for D (5 bases). The CDR3 totals 12 residues. Germline CDR1 and CDR2: KGHSH and LQKENI. Trimming stripped 3 bases from V and 6 bases from J, with 8 bases between. CDR3 region: CASSPTAPEAFF. The CDR3 DNA sequence: TGTGCCAGCTCACCGACAGCCCCTGAAGCTTTCTTT.

The CDR3 DNA reads as TGTGCCAGCAGCTTAAACAGCCACACTGAAGCTTTCTTT. This encodes CASSLNSHTEAFF. The chain couples TRBV11-2 to TRBJ1-1, with D unclear. Germline V gene data show CDR1 as SGHAT and CDR2 as FQNNGV. V lost 2 bases to trimming and J lost 3 bases, with 7 bases between them. CDR3 length equals 13 residues. Complete variable domain (other parts from reference TRBV11-2 and TRBJ1-1): EAGVAQSPRYKIIEKRQSVAFWCNPISGHATLYWYQQILGQGPKLLIQFQNNGVVDDSQLPKDRFSAERLKGVDSTLKIQPAKLEDSAVYLCASSLNSHTEAFFGQGTRLTVV.

This clonotype was seen ten or more times. The genes are TRBV28 and TRBJ2-7; D uncertain. The V end lost 3 bases, the J end lost 0 bases, and 9 bases lay between the germline ends. The CDR3 is 14 residues long. Per the germline V gene, CDR1 is MDHEN and CDR2 is SYDVKM. Written as DNA, the CDR3 is TGTGCCAGCAGTTTGCCGACACCCTCCTACGAGCAGTACTTC. It is translated as CASSLPTPSYEQYF.

The sample holds many counts of this clonotype. This sequence joins TRBV2 and TRBJ2-3, with 11 bases identical to TRBD2. Trimming at V came to 8 bases and at J to 4 bases, leaving 8 bases not matched to a gene. The CDR3 is 15 amino acids. Germline CDR1 and CDR2: SNHLY and FYNNEI. CDR3 nucleotide sequence: TGTGCCAGCGGAGTACTAGCGGGAGACGCAGATACGCAGTATTTT. This translates into CASGVLAGDADTQYF.

This chain links TRBV29-1 with TRBJ2-1; no clear D. This CDR3 region has 11 residues. Per germline, CDR1 SQVTM and CDR2 ANQGSEA. V was clipped by 6 bases and J by 6 bases, with 9 bases between them. Here the CDR3 reads CSVARVNEQFF. CDR3 DNA sequence: TGCAGCGTAGCGCGTGTCAATGAGCAGTTCTTC.

CDR3 DNA: TGTGCCAGTAGTATCCTCCGGGGCGGCGGAAGGGAGACCCAGTACTTC. This gives the protein CASSILRGGGRETQYF. J is TRBJ2-5 and V is TRBV19; D is perhaps TRBD1 or TRBD2 (5 bases each). V gave up 3 bases and J gave up 5 bases, with 19 bases separating them. The CDR3 sequence is 16 residues long. Germline CDR1 and CDR2: LNHDA and SQIVND (reference sequence).

The V gene is TRBV15, the J gene TRBJ2-1, with D possibly being TRBD1 (6 bases). The CDR3 is made up of 15 amino acids. Trimming took off 1 base at V and 4 bases at J, with 11 bases between the two ends. The germline CDR1 and CDR2 sequences are LNHNV and YYDKDF (reference sequence). CDR3 protein: CATSRVRGGYNEQFF. Here the CDR3 DNA reads TGTGCCACCAGCAGAGTCAGGGGCGGTTACAATGAGCAGTTCTTC.

This clonotype was detected many times. This chain uses TRBV20-1 with TRBJ2-7, with no clear D. V gave up 4 bases and J gave up 2 bases, with 12 bases separating them. Germline CDR1 reads DFQATT; CDR2 reads SNEGSKA (reference sequence). The length of the CDR3 is 13 residues. In nucleotides, the CDR3 is TGCAGTGCTACGGACGGCAACACCTACGAGCAGTACTTC. Translated, it gives CSATDGNTYEQYF.

The table lists this clonotype with many counts. The chain combines TRBV11-3 with TRBJ2-1, with 13 bases aligning to TRBD2. V gave up 0 bases and J gave up 4 bases; unmatched junction bases: 6. The CDR3 covers 18 residues. Germline V gene lookup returns CDR1 SGHNT and CDR2 YENEEA. The CDR3: CASSLEPTSGGVYNEQFF. The CDR3 coding sequence is TGTGCCAGCAGCTTAGAACCCACTAGCGGGGGGGTATACAATGAGCAGTTCTTC. Based on the CDR3 plus reference TRBV11-3 and TRBJ2-1, the full variable domain is EAGVVQSPRYKIIEKKQPVAFWCNPISGHNTLYWYLQNLGQGPELLIRYENEEAVDDSQLPKDRFSAERLKGVDSTLKIQPAELGDSAVYLCASSLEPTSGGVYNEQFFGPGTRLTVL.

The sample holds a few counts of this clonotype. The chain links TRBV6-2 or TRBV6-3 to TRBJ1-1; D remains ambiguous. V was trimmed by 3 bases and J by 3 bases, leaving 11 bases between them. Germline assignment: CDR1 MNHEY and CDR2 SVGEGT. The CDR3 spans 14 residues. The DNA for the CDR3 is TGTGCCAGCAGTTATAGGTGGGGAGACACTGAAGCTTTCTTT. It specifies CASSYRWGDTEAFF.

This clonotype is a singleton in its sample. The chain recombines TRBV30 with TRBJ1-2, with D uncertain. V lost 8 bases and J lost 3, with 13 bases in between. This CDR3 contains 12 residues. CDR1 is GTSNPN, CDR2 SVGIG, per germline (reference sequence). This CDR3 is CAQDASHYGYTF. CDR3 sequence (DNA): TGTGCCCAGGACGCGTCCCACTATGGCTACACCTTC.

The chain links TRBV4-2 to TRBJ1-4; D is uncertain. This CDR3 has 14 residues. CDR1 is LGHNA and CDR2 is YNFKEQ in the germline V gene. Trimming took off 0 bases at V and 5 bases at J, with 7 bases between the two ends. The CDR3 region is CASSQDERNEKLFF. In DNA, the CDR3 is TGTGCCAGCAGCCAAGATGAGCGAAATGAAAAACTGTTTTTT.

This clonotype has a handful of counts. The chain has TRBV5-1 and TRBJ2-2; D is unresolved. Per germline, CDR1 SGHRS and CDR2 YFSETQ. There are 14 residues in the CDR3. The V and J ends lost 1 base and 6 bases respectively, with 10 bases between them. CDR3 residues: CASSLTIVAGELFF. CDR3 coding DNA: TGCGCCAGCAGCTTGACGATAGTGGCCGGGGAGCTGTTTTTT.

The J gene is TRBJ1-6, the V gene TRBV10-3, with 7 nucleotides matching TRBD1. CDR3 length: 14 residues. V shed 4 bases, J shed 4 bases, and the junction held 1 base outside the gene matches. Germline V gene sequence: CDR1 ENHRY, CDR2 SYGVKD. This CDR3 is CAISGTGYNSPLHF. In nucleotides, the CDR3 is TGTGCCATCAGTGGGACAGGTTATAATTCACCCCTCCACTTT.